Below are 5 T cell receptor beta chains sequenced from a single sample in a study of immune evolution from preneoplasia to lung adenocarcinoma. Repertoires were generated with immunoSEQ multiplex PCR, while TCRdb's copy carries only in-frame clones and drops some. Here the sample spans 8,800 or so clones, around 82% being singletons. The sequenced sample was FFPE adjacent normal lung tissue. The receptors come from a person between 65 and 80 years old with lung adenocarcinoma.

The chain has TRBV11-2 and TRBJ2-7; possible D gene TRBD1, 6 bases. V was shortened by 2 bases and J by 7 bases, with 9 bases between the two germline ends. Germline V gene sequence: CDR1 SGHAT, CDR2 FQNNGV. The CDR3 covers 12 residues. The CDR3 spells CASSLSRGEQYF. CDR3 bases: TGTGCCAGCAGCTTATCCAGGGGTGAGCAGTACTTC. Complete variable domain (other parts from reference TRBV11-2 and TRBJ2-7): EAGVAQSPRYKIIEKRQSVAFWCNPISGHATLYWYQQILGQGPKLLIQFQNNGVVDDSQLPKDRFSAERLKGVDSTLKIQPAKLEDSAVYLCASSLSRGEQYFGPGTRLTVT.

The chain links TRBV30 to TRBJ2-3, with D perhaps being TRBD1 or TRBD2 (6 bases each). The V end lost 5 bases, the J end lost 4 bases, and 13 bases lay between the germline ends. Germline assignment: CDR1 GTSNPN and CDR2 SVGIG (reference sequence). The CDR3 is made up of 13 amino acids. CDR3 sequence: CAWGGLRADTQYF. For the CDR3, the DNA is TGTGCCTGGGGGGGGCTGAGGGCAGATACGCAGTATTTT.

V is TRBV6-5 and J is TRBJ1-5; D ambiguous. Per the germline V gene, CDR1 is MNHEY and CDR2 is SVGAGI. V lost 8 bases and J lost 6, with 11 bases in between. The CDR3 is 12 amino acids. This chain's CDR3 is CASSEGVQPQHF. CDR3 sequence (DNA): TGTGCCAGCTCCGAGGGAGTTCAGCCCCAGCATTTT.

V is TRBV5-1 and J is TRBJ2-7; the match to TRBD2 covers 12 bases. This CDR3 region has 15 residues. Per the germline V gene, CDR1 is SGHRS and CDR2 is YFSETQ. V lost 4 bases to trimming and J lost 3 bases; unmatched junction nucleotides: 5. Here the CDR3 DNA reads TGCGCCAGCAGCACAGGACTAGCGGGGATCTACGAGCAGTACTTC. Translation: CASSTGLAGIYEQYF.

The chain links TRBV5-6 to TRBJ2-2; D unclear. V lost 5 bases, J lost 0 bases, and 11 bases lay in between. The V gene's germline CDR1 is SGHDT and CDR2 YYEEEE. CDR3 length: 15 residues. CDR3 coding DNA: TGTGCCAGCAGTGTCGGTCTAGCGAACACCGGGGAGCTGTTTTTT. Its translation: CASSVGLANTGELFF.